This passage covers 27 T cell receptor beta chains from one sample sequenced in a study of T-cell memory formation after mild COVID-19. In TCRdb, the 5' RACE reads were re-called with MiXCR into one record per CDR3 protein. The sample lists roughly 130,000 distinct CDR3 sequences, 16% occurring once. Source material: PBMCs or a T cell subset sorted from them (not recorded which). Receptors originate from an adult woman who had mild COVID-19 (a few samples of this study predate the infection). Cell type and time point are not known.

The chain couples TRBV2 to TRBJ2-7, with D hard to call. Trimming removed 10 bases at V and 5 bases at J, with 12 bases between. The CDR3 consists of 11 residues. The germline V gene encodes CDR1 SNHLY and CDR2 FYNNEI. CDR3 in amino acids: CATSNRDEQYF. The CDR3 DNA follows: TGTGCCACTTCTAATAGGGACGAGCAGTACTTC.

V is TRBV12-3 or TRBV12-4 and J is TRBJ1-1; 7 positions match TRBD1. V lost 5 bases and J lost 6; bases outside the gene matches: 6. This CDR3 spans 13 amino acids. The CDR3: CASSRNRGAEAFF. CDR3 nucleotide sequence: TGTGCCAGCAGTCGTAACAGGGGCGCTGAAGCTTTCTTT.

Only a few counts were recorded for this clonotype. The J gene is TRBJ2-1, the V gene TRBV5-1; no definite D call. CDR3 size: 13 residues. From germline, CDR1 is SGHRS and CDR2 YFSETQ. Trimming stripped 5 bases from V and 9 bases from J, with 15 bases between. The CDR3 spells CASSQTPLTEQFF. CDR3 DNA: TGCGCCAGCAGTCAAACCCCCCTAACTGAGCAGTTCTTC.

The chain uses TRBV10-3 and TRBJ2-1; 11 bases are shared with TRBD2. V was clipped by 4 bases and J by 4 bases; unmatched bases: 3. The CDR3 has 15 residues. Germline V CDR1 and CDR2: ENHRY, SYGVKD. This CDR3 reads CAISGGLAEYNEQFF. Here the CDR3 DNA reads TGTGCCATCAGTGGGGGACTAGCGGAGTACAATGAGCAGTTCTTC.

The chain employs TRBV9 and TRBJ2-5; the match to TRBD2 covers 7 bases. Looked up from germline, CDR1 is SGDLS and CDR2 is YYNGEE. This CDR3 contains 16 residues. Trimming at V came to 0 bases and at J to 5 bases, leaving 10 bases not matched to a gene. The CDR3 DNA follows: TGTGCCAGCAGCGTAGCTACGACTAGCACCGTGGAGACCCAGTACTTC. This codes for CASSVATTSTVETQYF.

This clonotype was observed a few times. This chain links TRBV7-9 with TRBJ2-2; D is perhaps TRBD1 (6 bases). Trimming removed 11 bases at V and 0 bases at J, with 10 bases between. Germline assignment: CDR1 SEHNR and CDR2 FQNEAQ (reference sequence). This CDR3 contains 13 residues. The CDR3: CAEGHANTGELFF. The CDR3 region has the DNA TGTGCCGAGGGACATGCGAACACCGGGGAGCTGTTTTTT.

DNA for the CDR3: TGTGCCAGCAGCCAACGGGAAGCGGGAGGGGGGCTGAAGCAGTTCTTC. This translates into CASSQREAGGGLKQFF. This chain links TRBV3-1 with TRBJ2-1, with 10 bases lining up with TRBD2. From germline, CDR1 is LGHDT and CDR2 YNNKEL (reference sequence). V lost 2 bases and J lost 11; bases outside the gene matches: 12. The CDR3 has 16 amino acids.

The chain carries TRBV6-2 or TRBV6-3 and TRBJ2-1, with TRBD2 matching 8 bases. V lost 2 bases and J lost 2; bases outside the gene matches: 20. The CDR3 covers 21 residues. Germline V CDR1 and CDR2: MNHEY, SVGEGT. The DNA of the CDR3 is TGTGCCAGCAGTTACCCTATCCAACTAGCGGCAAGCCAGGTCCCCTACAATGAGCAGTTCTTC. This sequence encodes CASSYPIQLAASQVPYNEQFF.

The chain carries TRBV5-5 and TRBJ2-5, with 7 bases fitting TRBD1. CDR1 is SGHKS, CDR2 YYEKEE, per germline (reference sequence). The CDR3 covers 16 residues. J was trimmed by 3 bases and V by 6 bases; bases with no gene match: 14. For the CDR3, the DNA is TGTGCCAGCACCCTCCAGGGGGACAGAGGGAAAGAGACCCAGTACTTC. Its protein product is CASTLQGDRGKETQYF.

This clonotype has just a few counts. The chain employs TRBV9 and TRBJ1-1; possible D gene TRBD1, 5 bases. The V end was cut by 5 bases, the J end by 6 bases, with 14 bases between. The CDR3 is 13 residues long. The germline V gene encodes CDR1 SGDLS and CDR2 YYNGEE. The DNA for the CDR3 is TGTGCCAGCAGTCCAGGGTTAGTGGCTGAAGCTTTCTTT. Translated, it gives CASSPGLVAEAFF.

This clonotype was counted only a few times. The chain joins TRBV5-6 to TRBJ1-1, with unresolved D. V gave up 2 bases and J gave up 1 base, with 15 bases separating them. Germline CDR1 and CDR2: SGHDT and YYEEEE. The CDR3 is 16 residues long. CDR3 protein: CASSFSRGRRNTEAFF. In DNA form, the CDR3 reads TGTGCCAGCAGCTTCAGTCGGGGAAGGCGGAACACTGAAGCTTTCTTT.

In DNA, the CDR3 is TGTGCCAGCAGCTTATCTAGCCAAAATACCGGGGAGCTGTTTTTT. It codes for CASSLSSQNTGELFF. The J gene is TRBJ2-2, the V gene TRBV7-9; D is possibly TRBD2 (5 bases). Germline V lookup: CDR1 SEHNR, CDR2 FQNEAQ (reference sequence). This CDR3 comprises 15 residues. The ends were cut back, 2 bases at V and 5 bases at J, with 12 bases in the middle.

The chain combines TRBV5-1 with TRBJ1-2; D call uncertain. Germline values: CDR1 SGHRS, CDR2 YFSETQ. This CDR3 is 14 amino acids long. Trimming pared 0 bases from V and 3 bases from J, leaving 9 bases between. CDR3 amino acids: CASSLDRVYYGYTF. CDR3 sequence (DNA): TGCGCCAGCAGCTTGGACAGAGTTTACTATGGCTACACCTTC.

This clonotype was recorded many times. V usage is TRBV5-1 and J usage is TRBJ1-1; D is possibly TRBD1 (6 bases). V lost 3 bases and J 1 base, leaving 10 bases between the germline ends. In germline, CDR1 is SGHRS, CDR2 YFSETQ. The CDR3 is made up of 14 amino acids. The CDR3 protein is CASSWGHANTEAFF. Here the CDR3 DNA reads TGCGCCAGCAGCTGGGGACACGCGAACACTGAAGCTTTCTTT.

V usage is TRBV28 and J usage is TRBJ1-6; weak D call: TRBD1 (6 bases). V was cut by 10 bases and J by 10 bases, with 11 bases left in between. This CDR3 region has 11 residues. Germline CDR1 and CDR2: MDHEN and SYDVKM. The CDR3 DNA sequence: TGTGCCACCAAGGGGGACTCACCCCTCCACTTT. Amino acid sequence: CATKGDSPLHF.

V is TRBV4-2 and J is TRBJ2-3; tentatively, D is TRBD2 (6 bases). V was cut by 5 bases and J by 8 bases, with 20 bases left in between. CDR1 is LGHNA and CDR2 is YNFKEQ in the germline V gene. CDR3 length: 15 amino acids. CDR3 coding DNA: TGTGCCAGCAGCAACCGGGACTCCGGGTCTGGTACGCAGTATTTT. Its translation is CASSNRDSGSGTQYF.

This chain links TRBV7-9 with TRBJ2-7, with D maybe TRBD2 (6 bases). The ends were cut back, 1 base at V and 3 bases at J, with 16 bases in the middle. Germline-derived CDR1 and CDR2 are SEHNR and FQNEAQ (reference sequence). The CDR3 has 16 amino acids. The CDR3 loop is CASSLEVGTPYYEQYF. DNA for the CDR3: TGTGCCAGCAGCTTAGAGGTGGGGACTCCGTACTACGAGCAGTACTTC. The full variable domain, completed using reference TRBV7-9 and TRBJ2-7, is DTGVSQNPRHKITKRGQNVTFRCDPISEHNRLYWYRQTLGQGPEFLTYFQNEAQLEKSRLLSDRFSAERPKGSFSTLEIQRTEQGDSAMYLCASSLEVGTPYYEQYFGPGTRLTVT.

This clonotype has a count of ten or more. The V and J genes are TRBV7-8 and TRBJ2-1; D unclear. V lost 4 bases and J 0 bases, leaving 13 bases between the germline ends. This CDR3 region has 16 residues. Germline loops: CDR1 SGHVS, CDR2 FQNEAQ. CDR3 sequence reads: CASSSPDASSYNEQFF. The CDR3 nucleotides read TGTGCCAGCAGCTCCCCGGACGCTTCCTCCTACAATGAGCAGTTCTTC.

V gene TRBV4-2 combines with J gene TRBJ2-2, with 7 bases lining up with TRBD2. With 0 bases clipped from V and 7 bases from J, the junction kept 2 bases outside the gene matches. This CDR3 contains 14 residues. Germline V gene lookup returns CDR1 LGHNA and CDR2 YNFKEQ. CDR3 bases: TGTGCCAGCAGCCAAGACTCGGGGGGCGGGGAGCTGTTTTTT. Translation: CASSQDSGGGELFF.

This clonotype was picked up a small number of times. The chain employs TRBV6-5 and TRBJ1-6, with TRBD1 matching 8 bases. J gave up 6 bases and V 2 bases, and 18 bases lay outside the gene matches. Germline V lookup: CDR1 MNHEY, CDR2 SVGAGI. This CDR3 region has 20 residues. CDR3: CASSYVSWTGRATANSPLHF. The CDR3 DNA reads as TGTGCCAGCAGTTACGTTTCCTGGACAGGGAGGGCGACGGCTAATTCACCCCTCCACTTT.

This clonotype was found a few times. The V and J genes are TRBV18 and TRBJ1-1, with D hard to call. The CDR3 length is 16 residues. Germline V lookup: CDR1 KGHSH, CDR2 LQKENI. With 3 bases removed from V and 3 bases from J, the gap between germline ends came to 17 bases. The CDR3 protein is CASSPKGVVGDTEAFF. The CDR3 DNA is TGTGCCAGCTCACCTAAAGGTGTCGTCGGTGACACTGAAGCTTTCTTT.

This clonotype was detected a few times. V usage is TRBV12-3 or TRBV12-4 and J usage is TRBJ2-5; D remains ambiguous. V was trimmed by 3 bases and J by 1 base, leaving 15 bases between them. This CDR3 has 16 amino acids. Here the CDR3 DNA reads TGTGCCAGCAGTTTTGAGTCGGGCCAGGCCCAAGAGACCCAGTACTTC. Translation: CASSFESGQAQETQYF.

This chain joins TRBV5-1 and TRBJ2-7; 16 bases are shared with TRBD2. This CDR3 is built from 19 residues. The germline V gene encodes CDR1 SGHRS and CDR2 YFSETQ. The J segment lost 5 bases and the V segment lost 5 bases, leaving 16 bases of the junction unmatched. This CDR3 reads CASSPPGLAGGRYMNEQYF. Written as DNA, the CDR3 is TGCGCCAGCAGTCCTCCGGGACTAGCGGGAGGGCGTTACATGAACGAGCAGTACTTC.

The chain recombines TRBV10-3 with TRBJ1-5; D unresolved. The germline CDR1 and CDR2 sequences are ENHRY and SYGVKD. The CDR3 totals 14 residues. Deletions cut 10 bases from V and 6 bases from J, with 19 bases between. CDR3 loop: CATNSDRGFQPQHF. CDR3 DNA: TGTGCCACCAACAGTGATCGAGGGTTTCAGCCCCAGCATTTT.

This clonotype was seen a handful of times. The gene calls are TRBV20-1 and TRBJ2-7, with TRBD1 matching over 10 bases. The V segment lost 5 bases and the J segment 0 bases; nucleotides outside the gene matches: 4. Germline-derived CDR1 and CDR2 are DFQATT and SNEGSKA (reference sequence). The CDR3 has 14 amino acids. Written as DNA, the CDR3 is TGCAGTGCTCCGGACAGGGGGAGCTCCTACGAGCAGTACTTC. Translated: CSAPDRGSSYEQYF.

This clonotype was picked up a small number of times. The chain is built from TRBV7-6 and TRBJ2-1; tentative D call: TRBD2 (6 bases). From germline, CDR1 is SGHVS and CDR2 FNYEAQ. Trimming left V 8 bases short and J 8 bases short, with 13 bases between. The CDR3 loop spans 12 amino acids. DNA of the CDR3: TGTGCCAGCCGGTCGGAGGGCGATGAGCAGTTCTTC. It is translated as CASRSEGDEQFF.

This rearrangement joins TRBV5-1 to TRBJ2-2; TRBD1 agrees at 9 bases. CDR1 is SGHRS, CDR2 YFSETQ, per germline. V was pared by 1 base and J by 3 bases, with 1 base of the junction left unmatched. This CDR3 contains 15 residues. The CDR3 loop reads CASSLRQGDTGELFF. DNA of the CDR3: TGCGCCAGCAGCTTGCGACAGGGGGACACCGGGGAGCTGTTTTTT.